This T cell receptor beta chain was obtained from a study of pediatric ulcerative colitis. Study findings and constraints: Ulcerative colitis patients shared more blood-rectal clones than controls. Repertoires came from total lymphocyte DNA, so rare subsets like regulatory T cells may be missed.

This clone was seen a handful of times. What it recognizes is unknown. The repertoire was sequenced with immunoSEQ multiplex PCR; TCRdb's copy has only in-frame clones and lacks some. The sample consists of around 61,000 clones, 80% to 90% of them appearing once. The germline V gene encodes CDR1 SGHDT and CDR2 YYEEEE. The V end was cut by 2 bases, the J end by 3 bases, with 5 bases between. This CDR3 has 13 amino acids. This TCR was sampled from a boy aged 5-17 years with severe ulcerative colitis. The sample comprised blood. The chain combines TRBV5-6 with TRBJ2-2; no clear D. The CDR3 sequence: CASSFEDTGELFF. Here the CDR3 DNA reads TGTGCCAGCAGCTTTGAGGACACCGGGGAGCTGTTTTTT.